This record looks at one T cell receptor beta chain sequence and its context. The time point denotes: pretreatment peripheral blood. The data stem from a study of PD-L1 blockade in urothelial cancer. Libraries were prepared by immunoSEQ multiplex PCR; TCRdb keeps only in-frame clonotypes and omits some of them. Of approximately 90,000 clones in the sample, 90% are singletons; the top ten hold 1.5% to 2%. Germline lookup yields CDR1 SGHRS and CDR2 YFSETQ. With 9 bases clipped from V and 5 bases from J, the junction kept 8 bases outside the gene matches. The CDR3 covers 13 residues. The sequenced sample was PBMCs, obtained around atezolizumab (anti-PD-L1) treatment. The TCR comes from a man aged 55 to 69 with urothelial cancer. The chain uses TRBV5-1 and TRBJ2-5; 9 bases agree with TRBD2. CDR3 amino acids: CATAGGPGETQYF. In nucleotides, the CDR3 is TGCGCCACTGCGGGGGGGCCCGGCGAGACCCAGTACTTC.